The 3 T cell receptor beta chains in this list originate from one sample, sequenced in a study of blood T cell repertoires in COVID-19 (dated by TCRdb to about 2020). Receptors were amplified or captured by the immunoSEQ multiplex PCR assay. TCRdb limited this immuneACCESS table to in-frame rearrangements with V and J called. A share of clones is missing; checked studies link under half to unresolved V genes, and the rest is unexplained. Here the sample has tens of thousands of clones; approximately 83% occur a single time. Under 7.5% of the sample rests with the top ten. Sequencing input: peripheral blood. The receptors were sampled from a man aged 25 to 40 with COVID-19, enrolled during active disease.

The J gene is TRBJ1-6, the V gene TRBV5-6; the D is unclear. Trimming left V 4 bases short and J 10 bases short, with 15 bases between. The CDR3 is 14 residues long. The V gene's germline CDR1 is SGHDT and CDR2 YYEEEE. Written as DNA, the CDR3 is TGTGCCAGCAGCGCTCGCATGGAGGTGTCACCCCTCCACTTT. Translation: CASSARMEVSPLHF. The full variable domain, rest sourced from reference TRBV5-6 and TRBJ1-6, is DAGVTQSPTHLIKTRGQQVTLRCSPKSGHDTVSWYQQALGQGPQFIFQYYEEEERQRGNFPDRFSGHQFPNYSSELNVNALLLGDSALYLCASSARMEVSPLHFGNGTRLTVT.

This clone was counted at least ten times. The chain carries TRBV9 and TRBJ1-6; D not resolved. V gave up 4 bases and J gave up 12 bases, with 17 bases separating them. Germline V lookup: CDR1 SGDLS, CDR2 YYNGEE. The CDR3 covers 14 residues. The CDR3 bases are TGTGCCAGCAGCCTAGACCCGGATTCGGGACCCCTCCACTTT. This translates into CASSLDPDSGPLHF.

This chain links TRBV7-6 with TRBJ2-1, with TRBD1 as a possible D gene (5 bases). Trimming removed 2 bases at V and 9 bases at J, with 23 bases between. The CDR3 contains 17 residues. Germline V gene data show CDR1 as SGHVS and CDR2 as FNYEAQ. The CDR3 DNA sequence: TGTGCCAGCAGCTTATCCCCCCCAGGAGCAGCAAGGGGTGAGCAGTTCTTC. Its protein product is CASSLSPPGAARGEQFF.